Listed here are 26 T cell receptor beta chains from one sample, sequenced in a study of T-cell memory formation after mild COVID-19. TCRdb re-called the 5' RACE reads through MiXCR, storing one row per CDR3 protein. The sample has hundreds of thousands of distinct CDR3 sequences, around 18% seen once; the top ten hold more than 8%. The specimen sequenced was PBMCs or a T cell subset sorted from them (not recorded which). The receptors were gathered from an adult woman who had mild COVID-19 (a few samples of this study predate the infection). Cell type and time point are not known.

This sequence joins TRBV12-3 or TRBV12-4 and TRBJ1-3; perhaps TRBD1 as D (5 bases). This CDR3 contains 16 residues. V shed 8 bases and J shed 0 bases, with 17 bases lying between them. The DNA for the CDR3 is TGTGCCAGCCGGGGGAGGGGCTCGAGCTCTGGAAACACCATATATTTT. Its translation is CASRGRGSSSGNTIYF.

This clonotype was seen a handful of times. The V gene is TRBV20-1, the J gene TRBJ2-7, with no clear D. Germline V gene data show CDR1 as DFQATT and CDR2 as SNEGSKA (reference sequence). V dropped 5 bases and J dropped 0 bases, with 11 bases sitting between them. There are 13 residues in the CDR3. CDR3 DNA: TGCAGTGCTCGGATTACGAGCTCCTACGAGCAGTACTTC. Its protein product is CSARITSSYEQYF.

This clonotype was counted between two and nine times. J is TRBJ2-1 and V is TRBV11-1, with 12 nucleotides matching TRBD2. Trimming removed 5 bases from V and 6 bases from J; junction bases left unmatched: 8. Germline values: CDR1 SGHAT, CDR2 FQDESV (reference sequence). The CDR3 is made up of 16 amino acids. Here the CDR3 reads CASSPRTSGISNEQFF. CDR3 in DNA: TGTGCCAGCAGCCCCCGGACTAGCGGGATTAGCAATGAGCAGTTCTTC.

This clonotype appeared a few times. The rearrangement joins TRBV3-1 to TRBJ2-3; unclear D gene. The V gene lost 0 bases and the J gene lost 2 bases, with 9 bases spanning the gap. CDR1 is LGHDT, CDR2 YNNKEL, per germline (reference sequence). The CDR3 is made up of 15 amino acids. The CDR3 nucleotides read TGTGCCAGCAGCCAAGATCTCGGGTACACAGATACGCAGTATTTT. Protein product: CASSQDLGYTDTQYF.

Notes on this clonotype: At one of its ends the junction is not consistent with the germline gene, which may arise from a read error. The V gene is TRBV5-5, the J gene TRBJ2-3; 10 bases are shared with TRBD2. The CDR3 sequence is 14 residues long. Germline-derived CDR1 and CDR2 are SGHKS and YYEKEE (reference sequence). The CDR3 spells CASSPSGGQDTQYF. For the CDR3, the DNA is TGTGCCAGCAGCCCTAGCGGGGGCCAAGATACGCAATATTTT. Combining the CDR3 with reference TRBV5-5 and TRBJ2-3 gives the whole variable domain DAGVTQSPTHLIKTRGQQVTLRCSPISGHKSVSWYQQVLGQGPQFIFQYYEKEERGRGNFPDRFSARQFPNYSSELNVNALLLGDSALYLCASSPSGGQDTQYFGPGTRLTVL.

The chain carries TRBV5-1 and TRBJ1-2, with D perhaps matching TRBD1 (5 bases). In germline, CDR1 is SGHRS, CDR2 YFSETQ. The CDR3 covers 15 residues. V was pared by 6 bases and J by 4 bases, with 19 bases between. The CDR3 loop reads CASTLSGPPSYGYTF. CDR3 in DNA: TGCGCCAGCACCCTGTCGGGGCCCCCATCCTATGGCTACACCTTC.

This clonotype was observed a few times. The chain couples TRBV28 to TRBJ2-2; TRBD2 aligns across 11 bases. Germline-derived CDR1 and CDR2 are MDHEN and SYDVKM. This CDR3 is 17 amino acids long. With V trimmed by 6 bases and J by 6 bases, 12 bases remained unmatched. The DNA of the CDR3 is TGTGCCAGCAGCCCAACCTCTAGCGGGAGGATTTCCGGGGAGCTGTTTTTT. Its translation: CASSPTSSGRISGELFF.

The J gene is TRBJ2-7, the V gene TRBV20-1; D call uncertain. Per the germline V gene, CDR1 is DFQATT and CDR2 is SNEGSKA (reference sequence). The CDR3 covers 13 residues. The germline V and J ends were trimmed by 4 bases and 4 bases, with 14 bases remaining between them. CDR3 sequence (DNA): TGCAGTGCTACTCAAACGAAGGTTTACGAGCAGTACTTC. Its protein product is CSATQTKVYEQYF.

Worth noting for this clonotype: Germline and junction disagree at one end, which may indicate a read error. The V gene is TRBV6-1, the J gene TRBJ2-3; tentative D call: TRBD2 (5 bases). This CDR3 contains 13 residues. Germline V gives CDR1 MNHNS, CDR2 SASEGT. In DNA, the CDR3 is TGTTCCAGCAGTGAAGCGGTACTAGATACGCAGTATTTT. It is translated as CSSSEAVLDTQYF.

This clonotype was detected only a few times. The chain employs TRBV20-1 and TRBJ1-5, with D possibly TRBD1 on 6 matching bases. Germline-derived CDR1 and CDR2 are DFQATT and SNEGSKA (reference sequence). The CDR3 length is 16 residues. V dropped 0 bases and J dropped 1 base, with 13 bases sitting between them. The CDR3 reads CSARDMRTESNQPQHF. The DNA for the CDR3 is TGCAGTGCTAGAGATATGAGGACAGAGAGCAATCAGCCCCAGCATTTT.

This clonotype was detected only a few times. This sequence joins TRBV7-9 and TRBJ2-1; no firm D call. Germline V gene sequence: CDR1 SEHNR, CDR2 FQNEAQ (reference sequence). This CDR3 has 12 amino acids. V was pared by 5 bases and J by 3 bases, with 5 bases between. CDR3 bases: TGTGCCAGCAGCAACAGCTACAATGAGCAGTTCTTC. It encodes CASSNSYNEQFF.

The CDR3 nucleotides read TGTGCCAGTAGTACACTATCCACAGATACGCAGTATTTT. This translates into CASSTLSTDTQYF. The chain couples TRBV19 to TRBJ2-3; D remains ambiguous. The CDR3 is 13 residues long. V shed 4 bases and J shed 2 bases, with 7 bases lying between them. Germline V gives CDR1 LNHDA, CDR2 SQIVND (reference sequence).

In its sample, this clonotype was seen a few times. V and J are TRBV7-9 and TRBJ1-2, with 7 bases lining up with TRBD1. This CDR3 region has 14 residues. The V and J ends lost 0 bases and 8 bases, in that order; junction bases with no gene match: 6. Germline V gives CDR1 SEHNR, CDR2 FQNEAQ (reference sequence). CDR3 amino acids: CASSLARQGGGYTF. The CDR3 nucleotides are TGTGCCAGCAGCTTAGCCCGACAGGGAGGCGGCTACACCTTC.

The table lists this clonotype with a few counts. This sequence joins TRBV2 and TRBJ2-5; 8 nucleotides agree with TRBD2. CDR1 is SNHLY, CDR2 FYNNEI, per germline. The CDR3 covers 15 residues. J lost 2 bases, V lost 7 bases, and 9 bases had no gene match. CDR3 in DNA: TGTGCCAGCACCGCCTCGACTAGCGATCAAGAGACCCAGTACTTC. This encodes CASTASTSDQETQYF.

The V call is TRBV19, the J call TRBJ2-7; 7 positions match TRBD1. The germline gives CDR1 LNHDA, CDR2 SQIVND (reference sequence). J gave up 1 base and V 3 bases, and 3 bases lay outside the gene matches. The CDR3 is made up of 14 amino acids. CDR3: CASSITGESYEQYF. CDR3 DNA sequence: TGTGCCAGTAGTATTACAGGGGAATCCTACGAGCAGTACTTC.

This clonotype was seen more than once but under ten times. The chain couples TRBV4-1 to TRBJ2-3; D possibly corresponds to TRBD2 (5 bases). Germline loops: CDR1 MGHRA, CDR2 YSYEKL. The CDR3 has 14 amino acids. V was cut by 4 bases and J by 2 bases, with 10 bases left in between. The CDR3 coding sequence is TGCGCCAGCAGCCTACTCGGGATCACAGATACGCAGTATTTT. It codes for CASSLLGITDTQYF.

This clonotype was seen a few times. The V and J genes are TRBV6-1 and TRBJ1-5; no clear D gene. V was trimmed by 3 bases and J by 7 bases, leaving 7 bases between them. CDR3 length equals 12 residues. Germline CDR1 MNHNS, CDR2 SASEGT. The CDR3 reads CASSERFQPQHF. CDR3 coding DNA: TGTGCCAGCAGTGAGCGGTTCCAGCCCCAGCATTTT.

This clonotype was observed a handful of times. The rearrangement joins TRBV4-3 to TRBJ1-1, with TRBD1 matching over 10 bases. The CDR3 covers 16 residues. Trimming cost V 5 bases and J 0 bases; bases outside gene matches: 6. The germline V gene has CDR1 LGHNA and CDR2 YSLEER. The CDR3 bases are TGCGCCAGCAGCAACTCCGGGACAGGGGTGAACACTGAAGCTTTCTTT. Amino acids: CASSNSGTGVNTEAFF.

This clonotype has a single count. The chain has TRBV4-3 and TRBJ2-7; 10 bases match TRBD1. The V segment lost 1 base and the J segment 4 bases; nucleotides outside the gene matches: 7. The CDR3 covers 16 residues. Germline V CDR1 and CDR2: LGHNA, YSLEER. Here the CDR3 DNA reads TGCGCCAGCAGCCAAGGGACAGGGGGTGGGGGGTACGAGCAGTACTTC. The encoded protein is CASSQGTGGGGYEQYF.

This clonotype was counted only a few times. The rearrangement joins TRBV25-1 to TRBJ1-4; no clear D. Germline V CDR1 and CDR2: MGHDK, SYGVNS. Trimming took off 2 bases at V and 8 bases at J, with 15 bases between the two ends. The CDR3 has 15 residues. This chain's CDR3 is CASSEVIGIHEKLFF. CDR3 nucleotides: TGTGCCAGCAGTGAAGTAATCGGGATCCACGAAAAACTGTTTTTT.

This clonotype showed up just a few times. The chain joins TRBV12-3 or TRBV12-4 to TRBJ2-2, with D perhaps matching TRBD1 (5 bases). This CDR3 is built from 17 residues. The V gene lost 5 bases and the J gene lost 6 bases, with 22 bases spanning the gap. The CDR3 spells CASSHTHTRVRSGELFF. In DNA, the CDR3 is TGTGCCAGCAGTCACACCCATACCAGGGTTCGGTCCGGGGAGCTGTTTTTT.

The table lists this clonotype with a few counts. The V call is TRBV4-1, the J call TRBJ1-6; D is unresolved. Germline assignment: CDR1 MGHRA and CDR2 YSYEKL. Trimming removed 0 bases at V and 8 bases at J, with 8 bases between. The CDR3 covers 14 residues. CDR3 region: CASSQDQVHSPLHF. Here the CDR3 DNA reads TGCGCCAGCAGCCAAGATCAAGTACATTCACCCCTCCACTTT.

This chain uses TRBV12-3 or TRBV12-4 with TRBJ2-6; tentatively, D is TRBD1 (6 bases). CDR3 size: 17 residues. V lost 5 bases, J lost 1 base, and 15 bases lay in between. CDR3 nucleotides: TGTGCCAGCAGTCTTGACAGGCCCGTGTCTGGGGCCAACGTCCTGACTTTC. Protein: CASSLDRPVSGANVLTF.

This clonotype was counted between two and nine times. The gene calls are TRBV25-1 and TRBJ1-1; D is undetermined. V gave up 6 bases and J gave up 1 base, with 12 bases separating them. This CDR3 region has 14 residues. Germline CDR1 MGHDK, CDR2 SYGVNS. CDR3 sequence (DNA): TGTGCCAGCAGGGAGCCAGGCCAGAACACTGAAGCTTTCTTT. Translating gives CASREPGQNTEAFF.

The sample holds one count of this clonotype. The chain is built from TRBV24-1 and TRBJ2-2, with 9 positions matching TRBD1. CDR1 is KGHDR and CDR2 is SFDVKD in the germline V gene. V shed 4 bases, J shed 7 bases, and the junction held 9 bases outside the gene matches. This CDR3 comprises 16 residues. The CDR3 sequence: CATSDTGTGKNGELFF. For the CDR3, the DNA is TGTGCCACCAGTGACACCGGGACAGGGAAAAACGGGGAGCTGTTTTTT.

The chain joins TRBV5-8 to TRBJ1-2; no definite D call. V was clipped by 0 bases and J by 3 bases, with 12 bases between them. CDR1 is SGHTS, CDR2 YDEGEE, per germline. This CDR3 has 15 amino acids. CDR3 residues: CASSLGPPRDYGYTF. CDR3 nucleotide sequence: TGTGCCAGCAGCTTGGGACCCCCCCGGGACTATGGCTACACCTTC.